This TCR beta chain derives from a study of cytomegalovirus exposure and HLA in healthy donors listed by TCRdb under 2017. About the study as a whole: In an earlier analysis of about 560 of the donors, around 300 Gb of sequence data and about 110 million unique TCR beta sequences from roughly 200 million T cells were reported. In a later genetic analysis, genome-wide SNP genotypes for about 65% of the roughly 700 donors were used, and that subset was treated as a discovery cohort. Besides the first cohort of approximately 710 subjects, a separate validation cohort made up of over 95 different subjects was used. The number of typed donors differed by locus: about 620-640 for A, B, C, DRB1 and DQB1; 522 for DQA1; 606 for DPA1; and 400 to 480 for DPB1. To decide whether each TCR beta V gene segment behaved as functional or pseudogenic, an earlier analysis of fewer than 750 of the donors relied on high-throughput TCR beta sequencing. Rather than using new phenotypic data, the later analysis identified candidate immune exposures from TCR beta sequences and from how often those sequences occurred across donors. High-throughput TCR immunosequencing, statistical association of individual TCRs with disease status, and machine learning were combined to predict cytomegalovirus infection status. The study aimed to test whether signatures of past pathogen exposure could be identified by cataloging public T cell receptors. Roughly 5 DR-DQ haplotypes were handled as single units for association and clustering, since linkage in the cohort was strong. Across around 400 genotyped donors of the cohort, an average of approximately 220,000 unique TCR beta nucleotide sequences per donor were sequenced, and roughly 18% of those sequences were non-productive. Using immunosequencing, the study profiled T cell repertoires from approximately 700 subjects and related those repertoires to cytomegalovirus serostatus. Around 330 gigabases of sequencing data and 75 million to 85 million unique TCR sequences made up an early release that covered several hundred HLA-typed donors. The genetic ancestry cluster associated with self-reported Caucasian donors included 81% of the approximately 410 genotyped donors. HLA typing included class I and class II loci at four-digit resolution. A later analysis re-analyzed previously published TCR beta repertoires from about 600 donors and added high-resolution HLA genotyping to study TCR occurrence patterns. All discovery cohort repertoires had been generated on a single sequencing platform. Alongside the repertoire data, information on donor age, sex, ethnicity and CMV serostatus was compiled. General findings and caveats noted by the study authors: In the study, around 160 TCR beta chains were listed as associated with cytomegalovirus. In an earlier analysis of several hundred of the donors, most TCR beta V segments were observed in productive rearrangements about 90% or about 30% of the time, broadly matching IMGT annotations. A later analysis reported that several top co-occurrence clusters appeared linked to parvovirus B19, influenza, CMV and Epstein-Barr virus. Because counts were too low, roughly 17 rarely observed V segments, including chromosome 9 orphons, were left out of the earlier analysis of some 600 of the donors. Strong co-occurrence of HLA alleles, especially DR and DQ, made assigning TCR associations to individual alleles difficult. In a later analysis, TCR association rates were found to vary across HLA loci, with the most associated TCRs seen for DRB1 alleles and the fewest for HLA-C alleles. At a false discovery rate of 0.05, a later analysis linked around 15,000 TCR beta sequences to specific HLA alleles. Compared with equally common non-associated chains, HLA-associated TCR beta chains in a later analysis were more clonally expanded and had lower generation probabilities. CMV serostatus was the only immune exposure information available for the cohort. The 87-base-pair reads could not distinguish some IMGT-functional V segments, including TRBV6-2 and TRBV6-3, so those segments were excluded. Correlated functional status among segregating V segments might be attributable to linkage disequilibrium, but an unknown experimental factor could not be ruled out. Across donors, most TCR sequences were observed very rarely, whereas some public TCRs were present in many individuals. In a later genetic analysis, a missense DCLRE1C variant was associated with V-gene and J-gene trimming of TCR beta chains, and the association was replicated in an independent cohort. A few of the identified cytomegalovirus-associated TCR beta chains were confirmed in vitro to be specific for cytomegalovirus antigens. A further reported finding was that TCR beta sequences accurately predicted the HLA-A and HLA-B alleles for most subjects in the first cohort. Presence/absence analyses assumed roughly uniform sequencing depth across donors, an assumption that may not hold. The sequencing pipeline was judged likely to have produced a cluster of highly shared sequence variants as a technical artifact. It was suggested by the authors that the approach could potentially be generalized to other disease states and immunological phenotypes. In this cohort, only TCR beta chains were sequenced, and detectable features were limited by the absence of alpha or paired-chain data. According to a later analysis, most CMV-associated TCR beta chains appeared to be HLA-restricted, and the HLA associations seemed to be driven largely by CMV exposure. Because HLA typing was unavailable for some donors at each locus, only the typed subset was used in association tests. The classifier was reported to diagnose cytomegalovirus status with high specificity and sensitivity in both the original cohort and the validation cohort. According to a later genetic analysis, donors in an Asian-associated ancestry cluster had fewer N-insertions in productive TCRs than the roughly 660-donor mean.

The cohort consisted of approximately 690 healthy bone marrow donors. At the time of sampling, every cohort member was nominally healthy, though immune exposures that went unrecorded were likely present. The donor tested CMV seronegative, placing the donor among the 300 to 450 seronegative members of the cohort. Every donor gave a peripheral blood sample, and the peripheral blood mononuclear cells from that sample were used for TCR beta sequencing. Genomic DNA was extracted from the blood cell samples with the Qiagen DNeasy Blood Extraction Kit. The germline V gene (reference sequence) specifies GTSNPN as CDR1 and SVGIG as CDR2. Clipping removes 0 bases from V and 6 bases from J, with 5 as the unmatched junction base count. The CDR3, cysteine through phenylalanine, is 14 amino acids long. Only the CDR3 part of the read is kept: 42 bases, read in frame from the first base. The library was made by the immunoSEQ multiplex PCR assay. For the multiplex PCR, a mixture combining 60 forward primers for TCR Vbeta segments and 13 reverse primers for TCR Jbeta segments was used. A multiplex PCR assay on genomic DNA amplified the CDR3 region of rearranged TCR beta genes. Amplified TCR beta libraries were sequenced as 87-base-pair reads on the Illumina HiSeq System. In the authors' own workflow: Across the 670 or so repertoires, a later analysis counted about 81 million unique TCR beta chains, roughly 11 million of which were shared by at least two donors. To remove PCR and sequencing errors, raw reads were error-corrected and collapsed into unique sequences using a nearest-neighbor algorithm that merged closely related sequences. Alignment of CDR3 sequences to IMGT reference sequences was used to assign V, D and J gene segments. For a sequence to be retained, a match of at least six nucleotides was required to both a V gene segment and a J gene segment. A rearrangement counted as productive if the CDR3 had no stop codons and remained in frame with V and J, and every other rearrangement counted as non-productive. CDR3 was defined by IMGT convention, running from the second conserved V-encoded cysteine to the conserved J-encoded phenylalanine. The earlier analysis of 587 of the donors excluded any sequence lacking an unambiguous match to a single V gene segment. In an earlier analysis of approximately 590 of the donors, V segments were called functional above 56.7% productive rearrangements and were called segregating when the between-donor standard deviation exceeded 5%. A statistical classification framework was built for diagnosing cytomegalovirus status from the catalog of TCR beta chain sequences. V and J gene assignment, in a later analysis, came from comparing TCR nucleotide sequences with IMGT/GENE-DB human TR gene sequences. In a later analysis, CDR3 sequences and most-parsimonious VDJ recombination scenarios were assigned using the TCRdist pipeline. In a later analysis, each TCR beta chain was defined by its CDR3 amino acid sequence together with its V-gene family, and reads without a unique V-gene family were excluded. To address suspected cross-contamination and a sequencing artifact, a later analysis removed several hundred highly shared, low-generation-probability nucleotide sequences. In a later analysis, a clonal expansion index for each public chain was calculated from normalized within-repertoire ranks of inferred template counts. A later analysis computed generation probabilities with a VDJ recombination model fitted to out-of-frame rearrangements, and checked the results against IGoR. In a later analysis, TCR-TCR, TCR-HLA and TCR-CMV co-occurrence was scored with hypergeometric tests, and a repertoire-size bias correction was applied to TCR pairs. To estimate false discovery rates, a later analysis permuted the HLA or CMV assignments 20 times. A later analysis grouped co-occurring TCRs with DBSCAN, adding TCRdist sequence similarity when clustering within HLA-allele-positive subsets. Repertoires with fewer than 30,000 or more than 120,000 public chains, plus five repertoires with anomalous nucleotide sharing, were excluded from co-occurrence clustering. TCRdb mirrors the immuneACCESS table, restricted to in-frame sequences. Some clones are absent from its copies; in checked studies, under half trace to an unresolved V gene, and the reason for the others is unknown. V and J calls and clone size follow that table, whereas D and trimming were derived from the DNA. The sample records some 180,000 clones, about 83% of which are singletons. The top ten clonotypes cover approximately 2.9% of the sample.

Remarks on this clone: Its specific antigen is unknown. Base quality data are lacking; no much larger clone is found one base away.

This receptor chain uses TRBV30 and TRBJ1-5; a stretch of 7 junction bases matches TRBD1. The TCR was taken from a female donor in good health and CMV-seronegative. The source material was PBMCs. The CDR3: CAWSVGQDGQPQHF. The DNA sequence is as follows: TGTGCCTGGAGTGTAGGACAGGACGGTCAGCCCCAGCATTTT.